This T cell receptor beta chain emerged from a study of blood T cell repertoires in COVID-19. Across the study: Both acute and convalescent COVID-19 samples were obtained from the United States, Italy and Spain. The analysed material was cDNA or gDNA that came from T cells, B-cell-depleted T cells, or PBMCs.

Original data processing: From reference gene primer amplification, estimates of nucleated cell counts were derived. Sequencing used immunoSEQ multiplex PCR; TCRdb keeps in-frame clones, though not all of them. The DNA gave D and trimming, while V, J and clone size come from that table. The sample holds roughly 150,000 clones; approximately 86% are singletons and the top ten take 2% to 3%. Seattle enrolled patients during active infection and tracked them longitudinally. The CDR3 spans 15 residues. CDR1 and CDR2 from the germline V gene are SNHLY and FYNNEI. V was pared by 0 bases and J by 6 bases, with 12 bases between.

This TCR derives from a woman aged 80 or over with COVID-19, enrolled during active disease. The sequencing input was peripheral blood. The V call is TRBV2, the J call TRBJ1-5; maybe TRBD1 (6 bases). CDR3 sequence (DNA): TGTGCCAGCAGTGAAGCGGGGGGGGCGAGTCAGCCCCAGCATTTT. Its protein is CASSEAGGASQPQHF.